The sequence of this T cell receptor (beta chain) was determined in a study of CD8 T cells in ankylosing spondylitis. Details on this clonotype: Its antigen is still unknown.

V was clipped by 2 bases and J by 10 bases, with 13 bases between them. Germline-derived CDR1 and CDR2 are SGHRS and YFSETQ. The CDR3 totals 13 residues. It was by quantitative 5'-RACE with molecular barcodes that TCR beta libraries were made. From the 5' RACE reads, TCRdb called clonotypes with MiXCR, one entry per CDR3 protein. The sample has more than 300,000 distinct CDR3 sequences, around a tenth seen once. Study-level results: Disease-linked clones reportedly showed significant enrichment in matched ankylosing spondylitis synovial fluid. Some of these motif variants have turned up before, in reports on reactive arthritis synovial fluid and blood.

Material for sequencing was blood, either unsorted or a sorted T cell fraction (not recorded which). The V gene is TRBV5-1, the J gene TRBJ2-1; D may be TRBD1 (5 bases). This TCR was sampled from a female donor with ankylosing spondylitis or in good health (not recorded which). CDR3 bases: TGCGCCAGCAGCTTAGGTCCCCAGGGAGAGCAGTTCTTC. This gives the protein CASSLGPQGEQFF. Looking up the rest from reference TRBV5-1 and TRBJ2-1 gives the full variable domain: KAGVTQTPRYLIKTRGQQVTLSCSPISGHRSVSWYQQTPGQGLQFLFEYFSETQRNKGNFPGRFSGRQFSNSRSEMNVSTLELGDSALYLCASSLGPQGEQFFGPGTRLTVL.